This T cell receptor (beta chain) was obtained from a study of T-cell memory formation after mild COVID-19 (dated by TCRdb to about 2021). Some background on the complete study: Most TCR sequence clusters were specific to one of the two donors. In a couple of donors, T-cell clones that expanded and contracted after mild COVID-19 were followed by sequencing TCRalpha and TCRbeta repertoires longitudinally. The cohort comprised two young, previously healthy adult volunteers, one female and one male. What the authors observed across the whole study: SARS-CoV-2 specificity of the second-wave clones peaking on day 37 was not confirmed. Some responding clones were found in pre-infection memory, which suggests that pre-existing cross-reactive memory T cells took part in the SARS-CoV-2 response. Contracting CD4+ clones appeared mostly in the CM and EM memory subsets, whereas CD8+ clones were enriched in EMRA. Clones that contracted from day 15 to 85 showed balanced CD4/CD8 phenotypes, whereas a second wave of clones that expanded from day 15 to 37 leaned towards CD4+. Only a couple of mild cases were covered in the study, and larger cohorts including severe cases with pre-infection samples were considered necessary.

For CDR1 and CDR2, the germline V gene (reference sequence) lists SEHNR and FQNEAQ. V loses 6 bases, J loses 8 bases, and the germline ends lie 14 bases apart. The CDR3, cysteine through phenylalanine, is 13 amino acids long. Kept here is only the CDR3 DNA, which spans 39 bases and is read in frame from base 1. This clonotype was counted only a few times. It lacks a known antigen. There are no base qualities to consult, and no much larger clone falls within one base. The data were produced on an Illumina NovaSeq 6000. Using 5'RACE with constant-segment primers, TCRalpha and TCRbeta cDNA libraries were constructed, with sample barcodes and unique molecular identifiers added in the process. RNA was extracted from every sample with Trizol reagent. Amplification of the libraries took two PCR steps, and the second step added a second sample barcode plus Illumina TruSeq adapters. The libraries were sequenced on an Illumina NovaSeq using 2 x 150 bp paired-end reads. The authors' pipeline ran thus. Reads were demultiplexed and collapsed into UMI-guided consensus sequences with migec v1.2.7. Using mixcr v2.1.11, UMI consensuses were aligned to TRA and TRB V and J templates and then assembled into clonotypes. Expanded or contracted clonotypes were those called significant by both edgeR and NoisET, with noise models trained on biological replicates. For edgeR calls, the thresholds were a false discovery rate-adjusted p below 0.01 and a log2 fold-change of 1. As an exploratory analysis of dynamics, max-normalized trajectories of the 1000 most abundant clonotypes were examined by PCA with hierarchical clustering. Separately sequenced CD4+ and CD8+ repertoires were used to assign a CD4 or CD8 phenotype to each responding clone. TCRdb trimmed public reads at Q25 via fastp, called clones via MiXCR and kept in-frame beta chains. Each CDR3 protein gets just one entry, which takes the most common genes and DNA from the rows behind it. These V and J calls derive from TCRdb rather than the authors' analysis. This sample gives 350,000 to 550,000 distinct CDR3 sequences in total; roughly 17% of them show up just once. Together, the top ten hold 20% to 25% of the sample.

Ficoll-Paque density gradient centrifugation was the method used to isolate PBMCs. This sequence was found in a man in his late teens or twenties who had mild COVID-19 (a few samples of this study predate the infection). The sample titles of this study are shuffled in the database, so cell type and time point are left out; the donor was told from shared clones. This receptor chain uses TRBV7-9 and TRBJ2-1; the best D guess is TRBD1, with 6 bases matching. What was sequenced was PBMCs or a T cell subset sorted from them (not recorded which). This receptor carries the CDR3 CASRHTGHDEQFF. The nucleotide sequence is given as TGTGCCAGCAGGCACACAGGGCACGATGAGCAGTTCTTC.